This T cell receptor (beta chain) was found in a study of shared clonotypes between healthy human individuals. Produced via immunoSEQ multiplex PCR; TCRdb's table is partial and in-frame only. The table has millions of clones, just over 90% seen once. The split of CD4+ cells yielded CD45RA+ naive and CD45RA-negative memory subsets. Input material: naive CD4+ T cells sorted from blood. Subset described: CD45RA+ positively selected. The receptor was isolated from a man aged 18 to 30 in good health.

CDR3 coding DNA: TGTGCCAGAAAGGGGCCTTACGAGCAGTACTTC. The encoded protein is CARKGPYEQYF. The chain joins TRBV28 to TRBJ2-7; D may be TRBD1 (5 bases). This CDR3 has 11 residues. V was trimmed by 9 bases and J by 4 bases, leaving 10 bases between them. Germline V gene sequence: CDR1 MDHEN, CDR2 SYDVKM.